A selection of T cell receptor beta chains follows, all from one sample in a study of cytomegalovirus exposure and HLA in healthy donors. Clones were sequenced by immunoSEQ multiplex PCR, and TCRdb holds only the in-frame ones, with some missing. The profile shows 110,000 or so clones, over 75% of them singletons. The sample was PBMCs. These receptors were collected from a woman under 30 in good health and CMV-seronegative. CDR3s include the opening cysteine and the closing phenylalanine or tryptophan. The D gene is left open where the match is weak. Clone size is stated in some rows and not others, as once, few, many or a class when expanded.

DNA	CDR3	J	V	size	D
TGTGCCAGCAGTAGGGACAGGGTTCAGCCCCAGCATTTT	CASSRDRVQPQHF	TRBJ1-5	TRBV27	-	TRBD1
TGTGCCAGCAGCCCTGGACAGGGAAATTCCGAAAAACTGTTTTTT	CASSPGQGNSEKLFF	TRBJ1-4	TRBV9	-	TRBD1
TGTGCCAGCAGCTTCCGAGGGAGACTAGCCCCAGATACGCAGTATTTT	CASSFRGRLAPDTQYF	TRBJ2-3	TRBV11-2	-	TRBD2
TGCGCCAGCAGCTTGTTCACGGGACTAGCGGGAGGAGGCGAGCAGTACTTC	CASSLFTGLAGGGEQYF	TRBJ2-7	TRBV5-1	-	TRBD2
TGTGCCAGCAGTCGGCGGGGGAACATTCAGTACTTC	CASSRRGNIQYF	TRBJ2-4	TRBV2	-	TRBD2
TGTGCCAGCAGCTTAGGGACAGGAGACTCCAACAATCAGCCCCAGCATTTT	CASSLGTGDSNNQPQHF	TRBJ1-5	TRBV7-9	-	TRBD1
TGTGCCAGCAGTTCTCGACAGGGCTCTGGCTACACCTTC	CASSSRQGSGYTF	TRBJ1-2	TRBV6-5	few	TRBD1
TGCGCCAGCAGCCAAGATGCGGCAGATACGCAGTATTTT	CASSQDAADTQYF	TRBJ2-3	TRBV4-3	-	-
TGTGCCAGCAGTTACCCGGGGAACACTGAAGCTTTCTTT	CASSYPGNTEAFF	TRBJ1-1	TRBV6-5	once	-
TGTGCCACCAGCAACAGGCCGTACACCCCAGACTACGAGCAGTACTTC	CATSNRPYTPDYEQYF	TRBJ2-7	TRBV15	-	-
TGCACCAGCAGCCAAGATGTAAAGGGGTCAAACACCGGGGAGCTGTTTTTT	CTSSQDVKGSNTGELFF	TRBJ2-2	TRBV1	few	-
TGTGCCAGCAGCTTAGCCGGGTTCACTGAAGCTTTCTTT	CASSLAGFTEAFF	TRBJ1-1	TRBV13	few	-
TGTGCCAGCAGTCGGGACAGGGCGAGCACAGATACGCAGTATTTT	CASSRDRASTDTQYF	TRBJ2-3	TRBV6-5	-	TRBD1
TGTGCCAGCAGCCAAGGAGTTGTGTTACCCCCCTACGAGCAGTACTTC	CASSQGVVLPPYEQYF	TRBJ2-7	TRBV4-2	-	-
TGTGCCAGCAGCGAGGACAGGAATAAGCAAGAGACCCAGTACTTC	CASSEDRNKQETQYF	TRBJ2-5	TRBV9	-	TRBD1
TGTGCCAGCAGTTGGCAGAAAGCAACTAATGAAAAACTGTTTTTT	CASSWQKATNEKLFF	TRBJ1-4	TRBV28	-	-
TGTGCCAGCAGTTACTCTAACTACGAGCAGTACTTC	CASSYSNYEQYF	TRBJ2-7	TRBV6-6	-	-
TGCAGCGTTGATACTATGAACACTGAAGCTTTCTTT	CSVDTMNTEAFF	TRBJ1-1	TRBV29-1	-	-
TGTGCCAGCAGCCCAGCGGGAGGGAGCACAGATACGCAGTATTTT	CASSPAGGSTDTQYF	TRBJ2-3	TRBV6-4	-	TRBD2
TGTGCCAGTAGTACCGACAGAACAGCTAACTATGGCTACACCTTC	CASSTDRTANYGYTF	TRBJ1-2	TRBV19	-	-
TGCGCCAGCAGCTCGGGACAGCCAAACACTGAAGCTTTCTTT	CASSSGQPNTEAFF	TRBJ1-1	TRBV5-1	-	TRBD1